This TCR beta chain comes out of a study of a mutant IDH1 vaccine in newly diagnosed glioma. Time point reported: baseline, week 1 (first vaccination visit). Treatment denoted: pre-vaccination baseline after standard-of-care therapy. The CDR3 length is 14 residues. The germline V gene has CDR1 SQVTM and CDR2 ANQGSEA. V lost 4 bases to trimming and J lost 1 base; unmatched junction nucleotides: 4. TCRdb keeps only in-frame clones here, not all; method: immunoSEQ multiplex PCR. The sample lists around 67,000 clones; around 80% were seen once. This sequence was found in a woman under 30 with glioma. Some clones in this sample may be carry-over from other donors' samples. J is TRBJ1-1 and V is TRBV29-1, with 9 bases aligning to TRBD1. Sequenced material: peripheral blood mononuclear cells (PBMCs), taken from a glioma patient treated with radiotherapy, temozolomide or both. The CDR3, as DNA: TGCAGCGTTGTAACGACAGGGGGGAACACTGAAGCTTTCTTT. Amino acid sequence: CSVVTTGGNTEAFF.